This T cell receptor beta chain was recorded in a study of blood T cell repertoires in COVID-19. Study information: Nucleic acid was either cDNA or gDNA, and it came from T cells, B-cell-depleted T cells, or PBMCs.

The CDR3 contains 15 residues. Germline V gene data show CDR1 as MNHNS and CDR2 as SASEGT. V dropped 2 bases and J dropped 0 bases, with 11 bases sitting between them. Method: immunoSEQ multiplex PCR; TCRdb's copy keeps in-frame clones and lacks some. The sample yields 310,000 or so clones, approximately 82% seen once. This clonotype was obtained from a woman aged 45-60 years with acute or convalescent COVID-19. The chain uses TRBV6-1 and TRBJ2-7; TRBD2 might be the D (6 bases). Sequenced: peripheral blood. CDR3: CASSESLGGSYEQYF. DNA for the CDR3: TGTGCCAGCAGTGAAAGTTTGGGGGGCTCCTACGAGCAGTACTTC.